Here is one T cell receptor (beta chain) with its context. The method was immunoSEQ multiplex PCR; TCRdb's version includes in-frame clones alone and lacks a portion of them. Of roughly 50,000 clones in the sample, about nine tenths were seen once. The trim removed 0 bases at V and 2 bases at J, leaving 7 bases unmatched. The V gene's germline CDR1 is SGHNT and CDR2 YYREEE (reference sequence). This CDR3 is 16 amino acids long. The data originate from a study of blood T cell repertoires in COVID-19. Sequencing was done on a sample of peripheral blood. V gene TRBV5-4 combines with J gene TRBJ2-7; 8 nucleotides match TRBD1. The source is a woman between 40 and 50 years old with active COVID-19. CDR3 in amino acids: CASSLVDQGATYEQYF. The CDR3 bases are TGTGCCAGCAGCTTGGTTGATCAGGGGGCCACCTACGAGCAGTACTTC.